This T cell receptor (beta chain) was observed in a study of cytotoxic CD8 clonotypes in ibrutinib-treated CLL. The repertoire was sequenced with immunoSEQ multiplex PCR; TCRdb's copy has only in-frame clones and lacks some. The sample has about 130,000 clones; about 78% are singletons. This CDR3 region has 13 residues. From germline, CDR1 is LNHDA and CDR2 SQIVND (reference sequence). Trimming pared 6 bases from V and 3 bases from J, leaving 11 bases between. Whole-study findings and limits: Relative to age-matched healthy donors, clonality at baseline was higher, and it tracked circulating CD8+ T-cell counts.

As concerns this clone: What it binds is unknown.

The chain employs TRBV19 and TRBJ1-1; the D is unclear. This clonotype was sampled from a human donor with chronic lymphocytic leukemia. The starting material was PBMCs, obtained after 24 months of ibrutinib treatment. CDR3 nucleotide sequence: TGTGCCAGTAGCCCGGTCCGGGACACTGAAGCTTTCTTT. Translation: CASSPVRDTEAFF. Using reference TRBV19 and TRBJ1-1 for the parts outside the CDR3, the full variable domain is DGGITQSPKYLFRKEGQNVTLSCEQNLNHDAMYWYRQDPGQGLRLIYYSQIVNDFQKGDIAEGYSVSREKKESFPLTVTSAQKNPTAFYLCASSPVRDTEAFFGQGTRLTVV.